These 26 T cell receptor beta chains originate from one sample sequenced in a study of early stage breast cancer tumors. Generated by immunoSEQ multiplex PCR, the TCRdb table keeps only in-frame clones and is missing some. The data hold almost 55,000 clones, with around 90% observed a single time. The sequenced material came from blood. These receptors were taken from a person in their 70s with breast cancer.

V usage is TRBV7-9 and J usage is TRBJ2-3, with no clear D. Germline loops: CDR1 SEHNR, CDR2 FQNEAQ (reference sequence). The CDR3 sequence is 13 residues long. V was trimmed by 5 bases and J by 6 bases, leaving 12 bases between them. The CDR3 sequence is CASSREVGDTQYF. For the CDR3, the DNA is TGTGCCAGCAGCCGAGAGGTCGGTGATACGCAGTATTTT.

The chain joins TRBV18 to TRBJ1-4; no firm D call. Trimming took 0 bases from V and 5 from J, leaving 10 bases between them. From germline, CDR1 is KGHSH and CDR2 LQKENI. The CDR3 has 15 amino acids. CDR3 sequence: CASSPPTAQNEKLFF. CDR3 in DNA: TGTGCCAGCTCACCACCTACAGCCCAAAATGAAAAACTGTTTTTT.

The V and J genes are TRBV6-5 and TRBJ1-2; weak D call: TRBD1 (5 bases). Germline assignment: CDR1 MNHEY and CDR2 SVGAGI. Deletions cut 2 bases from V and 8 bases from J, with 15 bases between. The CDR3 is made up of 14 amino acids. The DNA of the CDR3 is TGTGCCAGCAGTTACAATTTGCCAGGGCTAGGCTACACCTTC. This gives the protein CASSYNLPGLGYTF.

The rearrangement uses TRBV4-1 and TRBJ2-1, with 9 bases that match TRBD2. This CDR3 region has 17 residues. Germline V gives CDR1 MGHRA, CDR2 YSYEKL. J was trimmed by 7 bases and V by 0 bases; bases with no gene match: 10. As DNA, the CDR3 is TGCGCCAGCAGCCAAGATACGCGGGAGGGCCGGGGAAATGAGCAGTTCTTC. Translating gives CASSQDTREGRGNEQFF.

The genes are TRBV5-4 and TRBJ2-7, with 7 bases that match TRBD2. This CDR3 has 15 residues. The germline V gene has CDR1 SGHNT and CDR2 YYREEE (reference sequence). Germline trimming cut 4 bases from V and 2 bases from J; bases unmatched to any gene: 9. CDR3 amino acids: CASSPEAGTPYEQYF. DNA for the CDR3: TGTGCCAGCAGCCCAGAAGCGGGAACTCCCTACGAGCAGTACTTC.

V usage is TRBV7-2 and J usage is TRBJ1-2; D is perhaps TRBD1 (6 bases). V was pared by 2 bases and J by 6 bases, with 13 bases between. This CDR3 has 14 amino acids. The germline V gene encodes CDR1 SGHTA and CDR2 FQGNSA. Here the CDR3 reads CASSLTGTPNGYTF. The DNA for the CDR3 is TGTGCCAGCAGCTTAACAGGGACCCCCAATGGCTACACCTTC.

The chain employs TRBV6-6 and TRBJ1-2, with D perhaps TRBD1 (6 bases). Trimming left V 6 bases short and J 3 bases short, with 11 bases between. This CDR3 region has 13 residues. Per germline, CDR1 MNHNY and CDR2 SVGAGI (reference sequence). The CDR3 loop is CASSLQGYYGYTF. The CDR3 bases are TGTGCCAGCAGCCTACAGGGTTACTATGGCTACACCTTC.

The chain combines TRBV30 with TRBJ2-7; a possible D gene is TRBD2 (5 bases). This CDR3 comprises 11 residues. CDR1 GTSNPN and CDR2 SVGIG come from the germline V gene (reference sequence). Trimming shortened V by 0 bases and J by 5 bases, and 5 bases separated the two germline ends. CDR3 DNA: TGTGCCTGGAGTGTCGGGAACGAGCAGTACTTC. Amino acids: CAWSVGNEQYF.

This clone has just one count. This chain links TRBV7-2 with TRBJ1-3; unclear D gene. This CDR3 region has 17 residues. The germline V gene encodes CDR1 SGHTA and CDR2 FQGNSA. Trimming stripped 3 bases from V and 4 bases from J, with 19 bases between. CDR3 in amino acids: CASSFPGGKKRGNTIYF. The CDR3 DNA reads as TGTGCCAGCAGCTTCCCTGGCGGAAAGAAACGGGGAAACACCATATATTTT. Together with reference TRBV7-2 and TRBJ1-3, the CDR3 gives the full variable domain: GAGVSQSPSNKVTEKGKDVELRCDPISGHTALYWYRQSLGQGLEFLIYFQGNSAPDKSGLPSDRFSAERTGGSVSTLTIQRTQQEDSAVYLCASSFPGGKKRGNTIYFGEGSWLTVV.

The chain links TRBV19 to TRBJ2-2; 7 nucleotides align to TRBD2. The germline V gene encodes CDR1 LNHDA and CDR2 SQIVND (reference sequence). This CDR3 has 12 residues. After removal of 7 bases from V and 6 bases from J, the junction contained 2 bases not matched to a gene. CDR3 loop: CASKGGAGELFF. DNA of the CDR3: TGTGCCAGTAAGGGAGGGGCCGGGGAGCTGTTTTTT.

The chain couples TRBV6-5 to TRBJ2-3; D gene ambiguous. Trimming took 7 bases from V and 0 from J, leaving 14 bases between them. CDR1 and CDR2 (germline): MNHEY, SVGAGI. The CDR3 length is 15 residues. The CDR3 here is CASTRNGPSTDTQYF. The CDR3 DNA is TGTGCCAGCACCCGAAACGGTCCTAGCACAGATACGCAGTATTTT.

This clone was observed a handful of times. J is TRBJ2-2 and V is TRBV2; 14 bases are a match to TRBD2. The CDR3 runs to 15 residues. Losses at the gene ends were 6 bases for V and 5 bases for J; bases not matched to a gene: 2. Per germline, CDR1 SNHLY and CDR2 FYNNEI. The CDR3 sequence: CASRGLAGETGELFF. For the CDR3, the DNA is TGTGCCAGCAGGGGACTAGCGGGAGAAACCGGGGAGCTGTTTTTT.

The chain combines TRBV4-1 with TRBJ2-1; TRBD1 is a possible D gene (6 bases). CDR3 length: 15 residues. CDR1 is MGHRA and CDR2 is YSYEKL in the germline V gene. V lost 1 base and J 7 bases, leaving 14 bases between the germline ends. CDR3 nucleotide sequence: TGCGCCAGCAGCCAAGGGGCCCAGGGGTGGAATGAGCAGTTCTTC. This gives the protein CASSQGAQGWNEQFF.

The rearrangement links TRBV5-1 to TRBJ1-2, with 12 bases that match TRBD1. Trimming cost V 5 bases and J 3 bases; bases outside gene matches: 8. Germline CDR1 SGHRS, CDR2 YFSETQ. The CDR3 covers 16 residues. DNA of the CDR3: TGCGCCAGCAGTTCCGGGACAGGGGGCGCGCACTATGGCTACACCTTC. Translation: CASSSGTGGAHYGYTF.

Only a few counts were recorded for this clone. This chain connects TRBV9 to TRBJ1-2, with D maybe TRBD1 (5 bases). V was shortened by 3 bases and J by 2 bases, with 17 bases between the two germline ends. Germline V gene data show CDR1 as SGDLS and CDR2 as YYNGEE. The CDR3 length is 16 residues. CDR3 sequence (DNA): TGTGCCAGCAGCGGAAGTGAGGAGGGGAGAAACTATGGCTACACCTTC. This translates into CASSGSEEGRNYGYTF.

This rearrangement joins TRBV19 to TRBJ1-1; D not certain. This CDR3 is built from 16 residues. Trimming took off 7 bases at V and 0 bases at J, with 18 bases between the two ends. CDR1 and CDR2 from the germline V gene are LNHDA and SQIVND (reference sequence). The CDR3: CASTYSRGSMNTEAFF. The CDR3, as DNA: TGTGCCAGTACTTACTCCCGGGGAAGTATGAACACTGAAGCTTTCTTT.

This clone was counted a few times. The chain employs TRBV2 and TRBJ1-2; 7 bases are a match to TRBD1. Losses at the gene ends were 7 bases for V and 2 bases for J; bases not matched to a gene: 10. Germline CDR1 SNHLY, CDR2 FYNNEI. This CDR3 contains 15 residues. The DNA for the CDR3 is TGTGCCAGCACCCGGGACAGTCCTCAAAACTATGGCTACACCTTC. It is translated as CASTRDSPQNYGYTF.

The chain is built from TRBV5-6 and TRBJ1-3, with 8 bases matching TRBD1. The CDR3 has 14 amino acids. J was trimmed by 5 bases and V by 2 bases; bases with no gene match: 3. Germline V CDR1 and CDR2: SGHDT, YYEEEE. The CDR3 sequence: CASSLGQGRNTIYF. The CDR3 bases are TGTGCCAGCAGCTTAGGACAGGGCAGAAACACCATATATTTT.

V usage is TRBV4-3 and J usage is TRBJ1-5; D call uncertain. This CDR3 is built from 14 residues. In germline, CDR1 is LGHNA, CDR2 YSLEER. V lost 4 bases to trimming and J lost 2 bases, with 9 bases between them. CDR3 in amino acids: CASSREFGNQPQHF. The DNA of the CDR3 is TGCGCCAGCAGCCGCGAATTCGGCAATCAGCCCCAGCATTTT.

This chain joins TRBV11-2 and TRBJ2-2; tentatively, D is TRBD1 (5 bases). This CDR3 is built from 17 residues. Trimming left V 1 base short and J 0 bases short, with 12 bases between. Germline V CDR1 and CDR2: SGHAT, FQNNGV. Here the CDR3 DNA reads TGTGCCAGCAGCTTAGGGGTGGGGCTAGCGAACACCGGGGAGCTGTTTTTT. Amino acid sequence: CASSLGVGLANTGELFF.

The CDR3 reads CARTDPGTVNSPLHF. As DNA, the CDR3 is TGTGCCAGGACGGACCCCGGGACAGTTAATTCACCCCTCCACTTT. This chain connects TRBV21-1 to TRBJ1-6; the DNA was not compared with TRBD1, the D call given in the table. TRBV21-1 is assigned pseudogene status. This CDR3 is 15 amino acids long.

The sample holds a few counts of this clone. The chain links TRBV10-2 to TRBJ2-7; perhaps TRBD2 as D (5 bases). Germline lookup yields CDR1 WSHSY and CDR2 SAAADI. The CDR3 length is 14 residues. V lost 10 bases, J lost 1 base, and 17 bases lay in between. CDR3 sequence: CATQINGVSYEQYF. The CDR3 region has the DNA TGCGCCACCCAGATTAACGGGGTGTCCTACGAGCAGTACTTC.

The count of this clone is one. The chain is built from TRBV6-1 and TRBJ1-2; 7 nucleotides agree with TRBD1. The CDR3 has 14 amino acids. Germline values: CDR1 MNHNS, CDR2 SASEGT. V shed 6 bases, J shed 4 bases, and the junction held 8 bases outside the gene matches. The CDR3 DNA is TGTGCCAGCAGCGCCTCAGGGGGTGCCTATGGCTACACCTTC. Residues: CASSASGGAYGYTF.

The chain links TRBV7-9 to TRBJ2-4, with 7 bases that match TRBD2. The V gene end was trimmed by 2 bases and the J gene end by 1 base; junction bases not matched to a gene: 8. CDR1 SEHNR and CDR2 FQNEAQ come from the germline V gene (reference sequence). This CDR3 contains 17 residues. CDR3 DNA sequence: TGTGCCAGCAGCTTATGGTCGGCGGGGGTGGCCAAAAACATTCAGTACTTC. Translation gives CASSLWSAGVAKNIQYF.

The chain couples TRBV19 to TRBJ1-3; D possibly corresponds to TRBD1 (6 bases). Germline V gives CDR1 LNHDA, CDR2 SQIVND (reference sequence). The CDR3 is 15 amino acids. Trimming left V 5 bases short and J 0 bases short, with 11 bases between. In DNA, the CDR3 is TGTGCCAGTAGTGCAAACAGGGACTCTGGAAACACCATATATTTT. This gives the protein CASSANRDSGNTIYF.

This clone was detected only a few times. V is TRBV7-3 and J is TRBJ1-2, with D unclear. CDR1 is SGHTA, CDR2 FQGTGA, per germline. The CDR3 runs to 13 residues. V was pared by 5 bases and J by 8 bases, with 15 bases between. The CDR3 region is CASSPSREGGYTF. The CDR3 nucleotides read TGTGCCAGCAGCCCGAGCCGGGAAGGAGGCTACACCTTC. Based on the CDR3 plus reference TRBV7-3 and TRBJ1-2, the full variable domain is GAGVSQTPSNKVTEKGKYVELRCDPISGHTALYWYRQSLGQGPEFLIYFQGTGAADDSGLPNDRFFAVRPEGSVSTLKIQRTERGDSAVYLCASSPSREGGYTFGSGTRLTVV.